This paragraph reports one T cell receptor beta chain. The entry originates in a study of blood T cell repertoires in COVID-19. Clones were sequenced by immunoSEQ multiplex PCR, and TCRdb holds only the in-frame ones, with some missing. Here the sample spans roughly 100,000 clones, roughly 90% being singletons. Trimming removed 6 bases from V and 10 bases from J; junction bases left unmatched: 10. CDR3 length equals 14 residues. Germline V gene data show CDR1 as SGHNT and CDR2 as YYREEE (reference sequence). The sequencing input was peripheral blood. The TCR originated in a woman in her fifties or sixties with acute or convalescent COVID-19. The chain links TRBV5-4 to TRBJ1-6; the match to TRBD1 covers 7 bases. The CDR3 DNA reads TGTGCCAGCACCCCCGGACAGGTGGAATCACCCCTCCACTTT. Encoded protein: CASTPGQVESPLHF.